In this sample, the clone carrying this TCR beta chain turned up many times. Its antigen is currently unknown. Whole blood was used without fractionation, so all unsorted peripheral T cells were included. Germline-derived CDR1 and CDR2 are MGHRA and YSYEKL. V dropped 3 bases and J dropped 2 bases, with 12 bases sitting between them. This CDR3 contains 15 residues. Around 530 ng RNA was reverse transcribed with alpha and beta constant-region primers. Using multiplexing indices, alpha and beta chain libraries were generated apart by chain-specific third strand synthesis. The SP2 site served as the priming point for second strand synthesis. A short first PCR added P5 and P7 adapter elements and a second index. TCRdb itself ran the 5' RACE reads through MiXCR, one entry per CDR3 protein. This sample carries roughly 13,000 distinct CDR3 sequences, about a tenth of them seen once, and the ten largest clones take under 6.5%.

The source of the sample is a study of HIV-infected patients and healthy controls. Study results and limitations: HLA types of the donors remained undetermined.

The material sequenced was blood. The source of this sequence is an adult in good health. The chain carries TRBV4-1 and TRBJ2-3; D is perhaps TRBD1 or TRBD2 (6 bases each). CDR3 residues: CASSQTSGATDTQYF. As DNA, the CDR3 is TGCGCCAGCAGCCAGACATCGGGGGCCACAGATACGCAGTATTTT.